The next 32 T cell receptor beta chains were all read from a single sample in a study of cytomegalovirus exposure and HLA in healthy donors. PCR was performed using 60 Vbeta and 13 Jbeta primers. Libraries were prepared by immunoSEQ multiplex PCR; TCRdb keeps only in-frame clonotypes and omits some of them. The table includes around 130,000 clones, roughly 70% detected once. Material: PBMCs. The receptors originated from a woman aged 35 to 49 in good health and CMV-seropositive.

The chain is built from TRBV5-6 and TRBJ2-1; D possibly corresponds to TRBD2 (5 bases). V lost 0 bases and J lost 7, with 23 bases in between. This CDR3 spans 18 amino acids. The germline gives CDR1 SGHDT, CDR2 YYEEEE. The CDR3 reads CASSLEGPRTGVANEQFF. The CDR3 DNA reads TGTGCCAGCAGCTTGGAAGGACCCAGGACCGGGGTTGCGAATGAGCAGTTCTTC.

The V gene is TRBV18, the J gene TRBJ1-4, with a tentative D call TRBD1 (6 bases). The CDR3 runs to 15 residues. V lost 0 bases and J 8 bases, leaving 13 bases between the germline ends. Germline V gene sequence: CDR1 KGHSH, CDR2 LQKENI. CDR3 protein: CASSPPMGAGEKLFF. As DNA, the CDR3 is TGTGCCAGCTCACCACCGATGGGGGCCGGGGAAAAACTGTTTTTT.

The CDR3 nucleotides are TGCAGCGTGGCAACAGGGGGCGGAGATGAAAAACTGTTTTTT. It translates to CSVATGGGDEKLFF. The chain carries TRBV29-1 and TRBJ1-4; TRBD1 agrees at 9 bases. CDR1 and CDR2 (germline): SQVTM, ANQGSEA. CDR3 length equals 14 residues. J lost 6 bases, V lost 6 bases, and 8 bases had no gene match.

The rearrangement joins TRBV27 to TRBJ2-1; TRBD2 matches 15 bases. CDR3 size: 16 residues. J was trimmed by 8 bases and V by 5 bases; bases with no gene match: 7. CDR1 is MNHEY and CDR2 is SMNVEV in the germline V gene (reference sequence). The CDR3 reads CASSGLAGGLQDEQFF. CDR3 nucleotides: TGTGCCAGCAGTGGACTAGCGGGGGGGCTTCAGGATGAGCAGTTCTTC.

The sample holds one count of this clone. This chain uses TRBV5-4 with TRBJ1-4, with D perhaps TRBD1 (5 bases). V gave up 4 bases and J gave up 7 bases, with 14 bases separating them. CDR3 length equals 14 residues. Germline lookup yields CDR1 SGHNT and CDR2 YYREEE (reference sequence). The CDR3 spells CASSPVAGGEKLFF. The CDR3 nucleotides are TGTGCCAGCAGCCCGGTGGCCGGGGGTGAAAAACTGTTTTTT.

This clone showed up just a few times. The chain uses TRBV28 and TRBJ1-2; D is possibly TRBD1 (5 bases). This CDR3 comprises 17 residues. V was shortened by 0 bases and J by 3 bases, with 17 bases between the two germline ends. Germline V gene data show CDR1 as MDHEN and CDR2 as SYDVKM. The CDR3 DNA reads as TGTGCCAGCAGTTTATGGGGGCTTCGTAAACGGGACTATGGCTACACCTTC. This sequence encodes CASSLWGLRKRDYGYTF.

The chain links TRBV28 to TRBJ2-7; TRBD1 is a possible D gene (7 bases). There are 14 residues in the CDR3. V lost 2 bases and J lost 9, with 17 bases in between. Germline V lookup: CDR1 MDHEN, CDR2 SYDVKM. CDR3 amino acids: CASSLPGQVGGQYF. CDR3 nucleotide sequence: TGTGCCAGCAGTTTACCCGGACAGGTCGGGGGGCAGTACTTC. Full variable domain (missing parts from reference TRBV28 and TRBJ2-7): DVKVTQSSRYLVKRTGEKVFLECVQDMDHENMFWYRQDPGLGLRLIYFSYDVKMKEKGDIPEGYSVSREKKERFSLILESASTNQTSMYLCASSLPGQVGGQYFGPGTRLTVT.

Notes on this clone: One end of the junction does not line up with germline, which may come from a read error. The V gene is TRBV7-9, the J gene TRBJ2-7; D possibly corresponds to TRBD2 (6 bases). CDR1 and CDR2 (germline): SEHNR, FQNEAQ (reference sequence). The CDR3 is 12 residues long. The CDR3 here is CSSSSGSYEQYF. The CDR3 DNA reads TGTTCCAGCAGCTCCGGGAGCTACGAGCAGTACTTC.

This clone was recorded a few times. V is TRBV5-1 and J is TRBJ1-2, with D uncertain. Germline V gene lookup returns CDR1 SGHRS and CDR2 YFSETQ. The germline V and J ends were trimmed by 8 bases and 3 bases, with 14 bases remaining between them. There are 13 residues in the CDR3. CDR3 in DNA: TGCGCCAGTAGCAACAACGGGGACTATGGCTACACCTTC. Translating gives CASSNNGDYGYTF.

This chain joins TRBV18 and TRBJ1-4, with TRBD1 as a possible D gene (5 bases). The CDR3 has 20 residues. V gave up 3 bases and J gave up 0 bases, with 23 bases separating them. From germline, CDR1 is KGHSH and CDR2 LQKENI. CDR3 loop: CASSPSSGLSVRATNEKLFF. In DNA, the CDR3 is TGTGCCAGCTCACCCTCCTCGGGACTCTCAGTAAGGGCAACTAATGAAAAACTGTTTTTT.

The chain recombines TRBV6-4 with TRBJ2-3; a weak D match, TRBD2 (6 bases). The V end lost 2 bases, the J end lost 0 bases, and 12 bases lay between the germline ends. The CDR3 totals 16 residues. Germline CDR1 and CDR2: MRHNA and SNTAGT. CDR3 nucleotide sequence: TGTGCCAGCAGTGACCGAGCGGGCGGAAGCACAGATACGCAGTATTTT. This codes for CASSDRAGGSTDTQYF.

In the case of this clone: One end of the junction varies from germline; a read error may be responsible. The chain joins TRBV11-2 to TRBJ1-2, with D possibly TRBD1 on 6 matching bases. From germline, CDR1 is SGHAT and CDR2 FQNNGV. The CDR3 sequence is 14 residues long. The DNA of the CDR3 is TGTGCCAGCACCTTAAACCGAGCTGGGACAGGCTACACCTTC. This sequence encodes CASTLNRAGTGYTF. The full variable domain, its missing parts supplied by reference TRBV11-2 and TRBJ1-2, is EAGVAQSPRYKIIEKRQSVAFWCNPISGHATLYWYQQILGQGPKLLIQFQNNGVVDDSQLPKDRFSAERLKGVDSTLKIQPAKLEDSAVYLCASTLNRAGTGYTFGSGTRLTVV.

DNA for the CDR3: TGTGCCTGGAGTGTCAGCGGGGGCTACGAGCAGTACTTC. As protein: CAWSVSGGYEQYF. The genes are TRBV30 and TRBJ2-7; 8 nucleotides align to TRBD2. J was trimmed by 3 bases and V by 0 bases; bases with no gene match: 1. CDR1 and CDR2 (germline): GTSNPN, SVGIG (reference sequence). The CDR3 has 13 amino acids.

This clone was seen a few times. J is TRBJ2-7 and V is TRBV27; D might be TRBD1 (5 bases). The CDR3 sequence is 16 residues long. The V gene lost 0 bases and the J gene lost 0 bases, with 12 bases spanning the gap. Germline V gene data show CDR1 as MNHEY and CDR2 as SMNVEV (reference sequence). The CDR3 is CASSLSGAEISYEQYF. The CDR3 nucleotides are TGTGCCAGCAGTTTATCAGGGGCCGAAATCTCCTACGAGCAGTACTTC.

The chain links TRBV29-1 to TRBJ2-3, with 9 bases that match TRBD2. The trim removed 5 bases at V and 1 base at J, leaving 4 bases unmatched. CDR1 and CDR2 (germline): SQVTM, ANQGSEA. The CDR3 spans 14 residues. The CDR3 coding sequence is TGCAGCGTTTTAGCGGGAGTCGGCACAGATACGCAGTATTTT. It encodes CSVLAGVGTDTQYF.

The rearrangement uses TRBV7-2 and TRBJ1-2; 8 nucleotides match TRBD1. Germline CDR1 is SGHTA and CDR2 is FQGNSA. This CDR3 spans 13 amino acids. Trimming cost V 4 bases and J 7 bases; bases outside gene matches: 5. CDR3 DNA sequence: TGTGCCAGCAGCTCAGGACAGGGCGGTGGCTACACCTTC. It encodes CASSSGQGGGYTF.

The chain links TRBV5-1 to TRBJ1-6, with 7 bases aligning to TRBD1. In germline, CDR1 is SGHRS, CDR2 YFSETQ. This CDR3 is built from 17 residues. After removal of 2 bases from V and 1 base from J, the junction contained 6 bases not matched to a gene. The CDR3 nucleotides read TGCGCCAGCAGCTTACAGGGGCAGGGTTCCTATAATTCACCCCTCCACTTT. This translates into CASSLQGQGSYNSPLHF.

V gene TRBV28 combines with J gene TRBJ2-2; TRBD2 is a possible D gene (7 bases). The CDR3 consists of 14 residues. Looked up from germline, CDR1 is MDHEN and CDR2 is SYDVKM. With 7 bases removed from V and 3 bases from J, the gap between germline ends came to 12 bases. The CDR3 loop is CASTGGQDTGELFF. DNA for the CDR3: TGTGCCAGCACGGGGGGCCAGGACACCGGGGAGCTGTTTTTT.

Turning to this clone: One junction end does not reproduce the germline sequence, and a read error may be involved. V is TRBV4-2 and J is TRBJ2-1, with 11 bases identical to TRBD2. The CDR3 has 17 residues. Germline V CDR1 and CDR2: LGHNA, YNFKEQ. This CDR3 reads CVSSQDRLAGGNDEQFF. CDR3 in DNA: TGTGTCAGCAGCCAAGATCGGCTAGCGGGAGGCAACGATGAGCAGTTCTTC.

The chain uses TRBV5-1 and TRBJ2-1, with D perhaps matching TRBD2 (6 bases). CDR3 length equals 14 residues. Trimming cost V 7 bases and J 3 bases, with 14 bases left between them. Germline CDR1 reads SGHRS; CDR2 reads YFSETQ. For the CDR3, the DNA is TGCGCCAGCTTTCCGGGACTGAGCTACAATGAGCAGTTCTTC. Its translation is CASFPGLSYNEQFF. Full variable domain (outside the CDR3, taken from reference TRBV5-1 and TRBJ2-1): KAGVTQTPRYLIKTRGQQVTLSCSPISGHRSVSWYQQTPGQGLQFLFEYFSETQRNKGNFPGRFSGRQFSNSRSEMNVSTLELGDSALYLCASFPGLSYNEQFFGPGTRLTVL.

The V gene is TRBV19, the J gene TRBJ2-1; 13 bases match TRBD2. This CDR3 has 17 amino acids. Germline V lookup: CDR1 LNHDA, CDR2 SQIVND (reference sequence). The V and J ends lost 5 bases and 3 bases, in that order; junction bases with no gene match: 7. DNA of the CDR3: TGTGCCAGTAGTTTAGGGACTAGCGGGACTGTCTACAATGAGCAGTTCTTC. Protein: CASSLGTSGTVYNEQFF.

The chain combines TRBV19 with TRBJ1-5; the D gene is possibly TRBD1 (5 bases). The V and J ends lost 3 bases and 4 bases respectively, with 13 bases between them. From germline, CDR1 is LNHDA and CDR2 SQIVND (reference sequence). The CDR3 contains 15 residues. This CDR3 reads CASSIGGLPNQPQHF. In DNA form, the CDR3 reads TGTGCCAGTAGTATCGGGGGGTTGCCAAATCAGCCCCAGCATTTT.

The chain has TRBV7-2 and TRBJ2-7; 13 bases agree with TRBD2. The CDR3 runs 15 residues. The V segment lost 4 bases and the J segment 3 bases; nucleotides outside the gene matches: 3. Germline CDR1 and CDR2: SGHTA and FQGNSA. CDR3 DNA: TGTGCCAGCAGCTGGACTAGCGGGAGTGTCTACGAGCAGTACTTC. It is translated as CASSWTSGSVYEQYF. Full variable domain (remainder filled in from reference TRBV7-2 and TRBJ2-7): GAGVSQSPSNKVTEKGKDVELRCDPISGHTALYWYRQSLGQGLEFLIYFQGNSAPDKSGLPSDRFSAERTGGSVSTLTIQRTQQEDSAVYLCASSWTSGSVYEQYFGPGTRLTVT.

The chain links TRBV7-9 to TRBJ1-2; 8 bases align to TRBD1. CDR1 is SEHNR and CDR2 is FQNEAQ in the germline V gene (reference sequence). The CDR3 length is 16 residues. The V segment lost 5 bases and the J segment 7 bases; nucleotides outside the gene matches: 15. CDR3 region: CASSHRSAQGAFGYTF. DNA of the CDR3: TGTGCCAGCAGCCACAGATCGGCCCAGGGGGCTTTTGGCTACACCTTC.

The rearrangement links TRBV23-1 to TRBJ1-2, with D possibly matching TRBD1 (5 bases). TRBV23-1 qualifies as an ORF whose function is uncertain. This CDR3 has 17 amino acids. V was clipped by 7 bases and J by 0 bases, with 21 bases between them. The CDR3 loop reads CASTPGEGNPSNYGYTF. CDR3 coding DNA: TGCGCCAGCACCCCCGGGGAGGGGAATCCTTCTAACTATGGCTACACCTTC.

The chain links TRBV4-3 to TRBJ2-6, with D possibly matching TRBD1 (5 bases). V was trimmed by 3 bases and J by 2 bases, leaving 8 bases between them. Germline V gives CDR1 LGHNA, CDR2 YSLEER. The CDR3 runs to 15 residues. The CDR3: CASSQTTAGANVLTF. DNA for the CDR3: TGCGCCAGCAGCCAGACGACAGCTGGGGCCAACGTCCTGACTTTC.

The chain carries TRBV2 and TRBJ2-7; D gene unclear. V lost 6 bases, J lost 5 bases, and 14 bases lay in between. The CDR3 is 13 amino acids. CDR1 and CDR2 from the germline V gene are SNHLY and FYNNEI. Here the CDR3 DNA reads TGTGCCAGCAGACCAGGCCCAGCCCACGAGCAGTACTTC. This codes for CASRPGPAHEQYF.

The CDR3 loop is CAIAPTSGTDTQYF. The CDR3 DNA sequence: TGTGCCATCGCCCCGACTAGCGGCACAGATACGCAGTATTTT. The rearrangement links TRBV10-3 to TRBJ2-3, with TRBD2 matching 8 bases. The V gene's germline CDR1 is ENHRY and CDR2 SYGVKD. The CDR3 consists of 14 residues. J was trimmed by 1 base and V by 8 bases; bases with no gene match: 5.

The J gene is TRBJ2-5, the V gene TRBV4-1; 7 nucleotides align to TRBD2. The CDR3 has 18 amino acids. With V trimmed by 4 bases and J by 1 base, 15 bases remained unmatched. Germline CDR1 and CDR2: MGHRA and YSYEKL. CDR3 bases: TGCGCCAGCAGCCCCCGGGGTGGGCGGGGGACCCTCCAAGAGACCCAGTACTTC. Translated, it gives CASSPRGGRGTLQETQYF.

Here the CDR3 reads CASSYAVVGQGNGYTF. In nucleotides, the CDR3 is TGTGCCAGCAGTTACGCCGTTGTGGGACAGGGGAACGGCTACACCTTC. The J gene is TRBJ1-2, the V gene TRBV6-5, with 10 bases aligning to TRBD1. Per the germline V gene, CDR1 is MNHEY and CDR2 is SVGAGI. V was clipped by 2 bases and J by 8 bases; unmatched bases: 11. The CDR3 is 16 amino acids.

The chain employs TRBV27 and TRBJ2-7, with D maybe TRBD1 (5 bases). Germline CDR1 is MNHEY and CDR2 is SMNVEV (reference sequence). Between the trimmed V and J ends, which lost 4 bases and 5 bases, there was a span of 18 bases. The CDR3 extends over 15 amino acids. The CDR3 coding sequence is TGTGCCAGCAGTTCCGCAGAGACAGCGTTCCACGAGCAGTACTTC. This gives the protein CASSSAETAFHEQYF.

This clone has a single count. The chain has TRBV7-9 and TRBJ2-5; no reliable D call. The CDR3 has 14 amino acids. Germline V gene data show CDR1 as SEHNR and CDR2 as FQNEAQ (reference sequence). Trimming left V 4 bases short and J 2 bases short, with 11 bases between. The CDR3 region is CASSYVTPQETQYF. The DNA of the CDR3 is TGTGCCAGCAGCTACGTGACACCGCAAGAGACCCAGTACTTC.